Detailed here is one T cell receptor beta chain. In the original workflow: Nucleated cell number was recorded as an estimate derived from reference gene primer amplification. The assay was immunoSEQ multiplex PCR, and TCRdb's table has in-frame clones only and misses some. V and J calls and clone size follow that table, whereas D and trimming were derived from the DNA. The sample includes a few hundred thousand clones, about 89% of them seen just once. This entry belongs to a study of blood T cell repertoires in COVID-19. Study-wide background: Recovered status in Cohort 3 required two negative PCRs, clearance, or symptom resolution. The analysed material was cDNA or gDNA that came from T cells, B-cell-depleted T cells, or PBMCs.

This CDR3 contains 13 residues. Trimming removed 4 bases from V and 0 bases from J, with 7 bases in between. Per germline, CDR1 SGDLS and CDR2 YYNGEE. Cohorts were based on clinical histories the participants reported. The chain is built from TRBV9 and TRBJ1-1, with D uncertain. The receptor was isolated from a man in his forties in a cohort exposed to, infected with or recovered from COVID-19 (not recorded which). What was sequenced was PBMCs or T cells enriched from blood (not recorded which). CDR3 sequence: CASSSAMNTEAFF. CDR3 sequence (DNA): TGTGCCAGCAGCTCCGCGATGAACACTGAAGCTTTCTTT.